This is a list of T cell receptor beta chains from one sample in a study of CD8+ T cells in alopecia areata. Using immunoSEQ multiplex PCR, the repertoire was profiled, and TCRdb retains in-frame clones only, with some absent. This sample has more than 150,000 clones, with around 50% found just once. The material was CD4+ T cells sorted from blood, obtained at week 0. These receptors were taken from a human donor with alopecia areata. Each CDR3 is given with its conserved first and last residue. A D gene is named only where the DNA matches it firmly. Not all rows give a size; the values are once, few, many and, for expanded clones, a class.

abundance: .; d_gene: .; j_gene: TRBJ2-7; v_gene: TRBV30; CDR3nt: TGTGCCTGGACTAGGTTACCGCCCTACGAGCAGTACTTC; CDR3aa: CAWTRLPPYEQYF
abundance: few; d_gene: TRBD1; j_gene: TRBJ1-4; v_gene: TRBV7-9; CDR3nt: TGTGCCAGCAGGCCCGGACAGGGGATTGGAAAACTGTTTTTT; CDR3aa: CASRPGQGIGKLFF
abundance: .; d_gene: .; j_gene: TRBJ2-7; v_gene: TRBV4-1; CDR3nt: TGCGCCAGCAGCCAAGACAGACTATACGAGCAGTACTTC; CDR3aa: CASSQDRLYEQYF
abundance: .; d_gene: .; j_gene: TRBJ2-7; v_gene: TRBV19; CDR3nt: TGTGCCAGTAGATCCCAAGAGGATACCTACGAGCAGTACTTC; CDR3aa: CASRSQEDTYEQYF
abundance: .; d_gene: .; j_gene: TRBJ1-5; v_gene: TRBV6-5; CDR3nt: TGTGCCAGCAGTTACGAGGGCAGCTCTCAGCCCCAGCATTTT; CDR3aa: CASSYEGSSQPQHF
abundance: .; d_gene: .; j_gene: TRBJ2-4; v_gene: TRBV14; CDR3nt: TGTGCCAGCAGCCAAGGCTGGATCGGTGAGACCTCCAAAAACATTCAGTACTTC; CDR3aa: CASSQGWIGETSKNIQYF
abundance: .; d_gene: .; j_gene: TRBJ1-1; v_gene: TRBV4-1; CDR3nt: TGCGCCAGCAGCCAAGTCAAACAGGCCGCGAACACTGAAGCTTTCTTT; CDR3aa: CASSQVKQAANTEAFF
abundance: .; d_gene: TRBD1; j_gene: TRBJ2-7; v_gene: TRBV10-3; CDR3nt: TGTGCCATCAGTGGAGGGACAGGGTATAGCGAGCAGTACTTC; CDR3aa: CAISGGTGYSEQYF
abundance: few; d_gene: .; j_gene: TRBJ1-1; v_gene: TRBV9; CDR3nt: TGTGCCAGCAGCGCGGACACAGAAGCTTTCTTT; CDR3aa: CASSADTEAFF
abundance: .; d_gene: .; j_gene: TRBJ2-5; v_gene: TRBV7-9; CDR3nt: TGTGCCAGCAGCCCGAACCGTATCTTAGCGAACCAAGAGACCCAGTACTTC; CDR3aa: CASSPNRILANQETQYF
abundance: many; d_gene: .; j_gene: TRBJ1-5; v_gene: TRBV7-3; CDR3nt: TGTGCCAGCAGCCCGGGGGTAAATCAGCCCCAGCATTTT; CDR3aa: CASSPGVNQPQHF
abundance: few; d_gene: TRBD1; j_gene: TRBJ2-6; v_gene: TRBV29-1; CDR3nt: TGCAGCGTTCGTGACAGGGGACCCTCTGGGGCCAACGTCCTGACTTTC; CDR3aa: CSVRDRGPSGANVLTF
abundance: .; d_gene: .; j_gene: TRBJ2-5; v_gene: TRBV2; CDR3nt: TGTGCCAGCGTACACGGGGAGACCCAGTACTTC; CDR3aa: CASVHGETQYF
abundance: .; d_gene: .; j_gene: TRBJ1-2; v_gene: TRBV19; CDR3nt: TGTGCCAGTAGTGCGCCCCGTCCGAAGGCGGACTATGGCTACACCTTC; CDR3aa: CASSAPRPKADYGYTF
abundance: .; d_gene: .; j_gene: TRBJ2-7; v_gene: TRBV7-9; CDR3nt: TGTGCCAGCAGGCCCGGGACGTTCACCTACGAGCAGTACTTC; CDR3aa: CASRPGTFTYEQYF
abundance: .; d_gene: .; j_gene: TRBJ1-4; v_gene: TRBV29-1; CDR3nt: TGCAGCGGAAAGCGGACAGCAGCAACTAATGAAAAACTGTTTTTT; CDR3aa: CSGKRTAATNEKLFF
abundance: .; d_gene: TRBD1; j_gene: TRBJ1-2; v_gene: TRBV29-1; CDR3nt: TGCAGCGTTGTACAGGGGGAAAATGGCTACACCTTC; CDR3aa: CSVVQGENGYTF
abundance: few; d_gene: .; j_gene: TRBJ2-7; v_gene: TRBV30; CDR3nt: TGTGCCTGGAGTCCGACGTTATGGGGCGAGCAGTACTTC; CDR3aa: CAWSPTLWGEQYF
abundance: .; d_gene: .; j_gene: TRBJ2-3; v_gene: TRBV15; CDR3nt: TGTGCCACCAGCAGAGTCGCCACCACAGATACGCAGTATTTT; CDR3aa: CATSRVATTDTQYF
abundance: .; d_gene: .; j_gene: TRBJ1-6; v_gene: TRBV15; CDR3nt: TGTGCCACCAGCAGAGATAAAGGGGTTTCACCCCTCCACTTT; CDR3aa: CATSRDKGVSPLHF
abundance: .; d_gene: .; j_gene: TRBJ2-7; v_gene: TRBV4-2; CDR3nt: TGTGCCAGCAGCCAAGATTTAGATCGCAGACAAATCTACGAGCAGTACTTC; CDR3aa: CASSQDLDRRQIYEQYF
abundance: .; d_gene: TRBD1; j_gene: TRBJ2-1; v_gene: TRBV29-1; CDR3nt: TGCAGCGCCACTCCGACAGGGGGTCAAGACAATGAGCAGTTCTTC; CDR3aa: CSATPTGGQDNEQFF
abundance: .; d_gene: .; j_gene: TRBJ1-6; v_gene: TRBV30; CDR3nt: TGTGCCTGGAGTAAGAGGAATAATTCACCCCTCCACTTT; CDR3aa: CAWSKRNNSPLHF
abundance: .; d_gene: .; j_gene: TRBJ1-1; v_gene: TRBV30; CDR3nt: TGTGCCTGGAGTGTAATGAAAACAGTCAACACTGAAGCTTTCTTT; CDR3aa: CAWSVMKTVNTEAFF
abundance: .; d_gene: TRBD1; j_gene: TRBJ2-3; v_gene: TRBV29-1; CDR3nt: TGCAGCGTTCGCAGGGGGCAAAGCACAGATACGCAGTATTTT; CDR3aa: CSVRRGQSTDTQYF
abundance: .; d_gene: .; j_gene: TRBJ2-4; v_gene: TRBV29-1; CDR3nt: TGCAGCGTGGAAGGACAGGCCAAAAACATTCAGTACTTC; CDR3aa: CSVEGQAKNIQYF
abundance: .; d_gene: .; j_gene: TRBJ2-7; v_gene: TRBV29-1; CDR3nt: TGCAGCGTCCGAGTGATCGGCACCTACGAGCAGTACTTC; CDR3aa: CSVRVIGTYEQYF
abundance: .; d_gene: TRBD1; j_gene: TRBJ1-1; v_gene: TRBV6-6; CDR3nt: TGTGCCAGCAGACTTAGGGGGCCGGGCATGAACACTGAAGCTTTCTTT; CDR3aa: CASRLRGPGMNTEAFF
abundance: .; d_gene: .; j_gene: TRBJ1-6; v_gene: TRBV4-1; CDR3nt: TGCGCCAGCAGCCAAGACCCGGGGGGCGGGCAGGCACCCCTCCACTTT; CDR3aa: CASSQDPGGGQAPLHF
abundance: .; d_gene: .; j_gene: TRBJ1-1; v_gene: TRBV29-1; CDR3nt: TGCAGCGTTGCGGGCCTTTTTGTTGAAGCTTTCTTT; CDR3aa: CSVAGLFVEAFF
abundance: once; d_gene: .; j_gene: TRBJ2-5; v_gene: TRBV7-6; CDR3nt: TGTGCCAGCAGCTTAACCTACCAAGAGACCCAGTACTTC; CDR3aa: CASSLTYQETQYF
abundance: .; d_gene: TRBD2; j_gene: TRBJ2-7; v_gene: TRBV13; CDR3nt: TGTGCCAGCAGCTCTACCGGGACTAACGAGCAGTACTTC; CDR3aa: CASSSTGTNEQYF
abundance: few; d_gene: .; j_gene: TRBJ2-2; v_gene: TRBV5-7; CDR3nt: TGTGCCAGCAGCTCGGGCACCGGGGAGCTGTTTTTT; CDR3aa: CASSSGTGELFF
abundance: .; d_gene: .; j_gene: TRBJ2-2; v_gene: TRBV5-6; CDR3nt: TGTGCCAGCAGCTTGTCCGCCGGGGAGCTGTTTTTT; CDR3aa: CASSLSAGELFF
abundance: .; d_gene: .; j_gene: TRBJ2-5; v_gene: TRBV6-5; CDR3nt: TGTGCCAGCAGTTTTCGGGAAGCGTCAAAAGAGACCCAGTACTTC; CDR3aa: CASSFREASKETQYF
abundance: .; d_gene: TRBD1; j_gene: TRBJ1-5; v_gene: TRBV27; CDR3nt: TGTGCCAGCAGAGAGGACAGGGTCAATCAGCCCCAGCATTTT; CDR3aa: CASREDRVNQPQHF
abundance: .; d_gene: TRBD1; j_gene: TRBJ1-2; v_gene: TRBV25-1; CDR3nt: TGTGCCAGCACCTATGGGACAGGGACTGGCTACACCTTC; CDR3aa: CASTYGTGTGYTF
abundance: few; d_gene: .; j_gene: TRBJ2-1; v_gene: TRBV29-1; CDR3nt: TGCAGCTTACGGGGGGCCTCCTACAATGAGCAGTTCTTC; CDR3aa: CSLRGASYNEQFF
abundance: .; d_gene: TRBD1; j_gene: TRBJ1-1; v_gene: TRBV6-5; CDR3nt: TGTGCCAGCACCAAGGGGGCAGGGGTAACTGAAGCTTTCTTT; CDR3aa: CASTKGAGVTEAFF
abundance: few; d_gene: .; j_gene: TRBJ2-4; v_gene: TRBV7-3; CDR3nt: TGTGCCAGCAGCTTGGAGGGGATCCCCAAAAACATTCAGTACTTC; CDR3aa: CASSLEGIPKNIQYF
abundance: .; d_gene: .; j_gene: TRBJ2-2; v_gene: TRBV20-1; CDR3nt: TGCAGTGCTGCCCGGACCGGGGAGCTGTTTTTT; CDR3aa: CSAARTGELFF
abundance: .; d_gene: TRBD2; j_gene: TRBJ2-3; v_gene: TRBV5-1; CDR3nt: TGCGCCAGCAGCTTGTCGGGAGCGGGGGCCATCATTTTGCCGCAGTATTTT; CDR3aa: CASSLSGAGAIILPQYF
abundance: .; d_gene: .; j_gene: TRBJ2-3; v_gene: TRBV11-2; CDR3nt: TGTGCCAGCAGCTTACAGCGGGTCGCCACAGATACGCAGTATTTT; CDR3aa: CASSLQRVATDTQYF
abundance: .; d_gene: .; j_gene: TRBJ2-7; v_gene: TRBV30; CDR3nt: TGTGCCTGGAGTGTATCTTGGGGACACCTCTCCTACGAGCAGTACTTC; CDR3aa: CAWSVSWGHLSYEQYF
abundance: .; d_gene: .; j_gene: TRBJ2-5; v_gene: TRBV20-1; CDR3nt: TGCAGTGGACAGACCCAAGAGACCCAGTACTTC; CDR3aa: CSGQTQETQYF
abundance: .; d_gene: .; j_gene: TRBJ1-1; v_gene: TRBV18; CDR3nt: TGTGCCAGCTCACCCCTGGGAGTGAACACTGAAGCTTTCTTT; CDR3aa: CASSPLGVNTEAFF
abundance: .; d_gene: .; j_gene: TRBJ2-3; v_gene: TRBV29-1; CDR3nt: TGCAGCGGGTCGGGGAGGAGAGATACGCAGTATTTT; CDR3aa: CSGSGRRDTQYF
abundance: .; d_gene: .; j_gene: TRBJ2-5; v_gene: TRBV11-3; CDR3nt: TGTGCCAGCAGTAGGCGGCACCAAGAGACCCAGTACTTC; CDR3aa: CASSRRHQETQYF
abundance: .; d_gene: .; j_gene: TRBJ2-7; v_gene: TRBV29-1; CDR3nt: TGCAGCGTACTCACAGTTTACGAGCAGTACTTC; CDR3aa: CSVLTVYEQYF
abundance: once; d_gene: .; j_gene: TRBJ1-5; v_gene: TRBV6-5; CDR3nt: TGTGCCAGCAGTTACTCGAATATTCAGCCCCAGCATTTT; CDR3aa: CASSYSNIQPQHF
abundance: .; d_gene: .; j_gene: TRBJ2-7; v_gene: TRBV7-8; CDR3nt: TGTGCCAGCAGCCAGTCCGGGACACCATCCTACGAGCAGTACTTC; CDR3aa: CASSQSGTPSYEQYF
abundance: .; d_gene: TRBD1; j_gene: TRBJ1-5; v_gene: TRBV5-1; CDR3nt: TGCGCCAGCAGCGCGGGGACAGGGGCCGTGGGTAGCAATCAGCCCCAGCATTTT; CDR3aa: CASSAGTGAVGSNQPQHF
abundance: .; d_gene: TRBD1; j_gene: TRBJ1-1; v_gene: TRBV5-1; CDR3nt: TGCGCCAGCAGCGGTACAGGGGCTGAAGCTTTCTTT; CDR3aa: CASSGTGAEAFF
abundance: .; d_gene: .; j_gene: TRBJ1-2; v_gene: TRBV25-1; CDR3nt: TGTGCCAGCAGTGAATTGGGGGGCAGAATCCTACGAGGCTACACCTTC; CDR3aa: CASSELGGRILRGYTF
abundance: .; d_gene: .; j_gene: TRBJ1-5; v_gene: TRBV11-2; CDR3nt: TGTGCCAGCAGCTTAGATTCTGTAACGCCCCAGCATTTT; CDR3aa: CASSLDSVTPQHF